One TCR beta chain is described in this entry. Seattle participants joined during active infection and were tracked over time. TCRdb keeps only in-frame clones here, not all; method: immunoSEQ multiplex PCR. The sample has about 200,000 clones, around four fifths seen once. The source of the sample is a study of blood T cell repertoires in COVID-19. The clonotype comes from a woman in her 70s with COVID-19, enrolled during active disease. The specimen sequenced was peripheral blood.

The CDR3 bases are TGCGCCAGCAGCTTGGGGCAGGGTAGAGGCTACGAGCAGTACTTC. Translation gives CASSLGQGRGYEQYF. The V gene is TRBV5-1, the J gene TRBJ2-7, with D possibly being TRBD1 (5 bases). Trimming removed 0 bases at V and 3 bases at J, with 13 bases between. Germline CDR1 is SGHRS and CDR2 is YFSETQ. This CDR3 is 15 amino acids long.